These T cell receptor beta chains were read from a single sample in a study of shared clonotypes between healthy human individuals. Assay used: immunoSEQ multiplex PCR; TCRdb lists only in-frame clones, some missing. The sample records around 600,000 clones, almost 97% being singletons. The source material was naive CD4+ T cells sorted from blood. Receptors were obtained from a woman younger than 45 in good health. CDR3s include the opening cysteine and the closing phenylalanine or tryptophan. A D gene is named only where the DNA matches it firmly. Size is omitted from some rows. Given values are once, few, many or a class for expanded clones.

NA	NA	TRBJ2-1	14	TRBV4-1	CASSHGTGPNEQFF	TGCGCCAGCAGCCACGGGACGGGCCCCAATGAGCAGTTCTTC
TRBD2	NA	TRBJ2-7	13	TRBV29-1	CSVGPSGSGEQYF	TGCAGCGTCGGACCTAGCGGGAGTGGTGAGCAGTACTTC
NA	NA	TRBJ1-2	13	TRBV9	CASTSTGNYGYTF	TGTGCCAGCACCTCAACAGGGAACTATGGCTACACCTTC
NA	NA	TRBJ1-1	13	TRBV2	CARKAGVVTEAFF	TGTGCCAGGAAAGCTGGGGTGGTCACTGAAGCTTTCTTT
TRBD1	NA	TRBJ2-7	12	TRBV28	CASSLTGTEQYF	TGTGCCAGCAGCCTGACAGGGACCGAGCAGTACTTC
NA	once	TRBJ2-1	12	TRBV15	CATSRVADEQFF	TGTGCCACCAGCAGAGTTGCGGATGAGCAGTTCTTC
NA	NA	TRBJ1-1	13	TRBV6-5	CASSYSGGIKAFF	TGTGCCAGCAGTTACTCAGGGGGAATTAAAGCTTTCTTT
NA	NA	TRBJ2-7	11	TRBV6-6	CASSYQGLPYF	TGTGCCAGCAGTTACCAGGGGCTGCCGTACTTC
NA	NA	TRBJ2-3	15	TRBV21-1	CASGTSGRAEDTQYF	TGTGCCAGCGGTACTAGCGGGAGGGCCGAAGATACGCAGTATTTT
TRBD1	NA	TRBJ2-1	15	TRBV18	CASSPQGTENNEQFF	TGTGCCAGCTCACCACAAGGGACAGAGAACAATGAGCAGTTCTTC
NA	NA	TRBJ2-1	11	TRBV6-6	CASRGNNEQFF	TGTGCCAGCCGGGGTAACAATGAGCAGTTCTTC
NA	NA	TRBJ1-1	11	TRBV20-1	CSATLDTEAFF	TGCAGTGCTACCCTAGACACTGAAGCTTTCTTT
NA	NA	TRBJ1-1	14	TRBV10-1	CASSESPGHTEAFF	TGCGCCAGCAGTGAGAGCCCAGGGCACACTGAAGCTTTCTTT
NA	NA	TRBJ1-2	14	TRBV29-1	CSVPKGGWNYGYTF	TGCAGCGTTCCTAAGGGCGGATGGAACTATGGCTACACCTTC
NA	NA	TRBJ2-7	13	TRBV11-3	CASSSGSSYEQYF	TGTGCCAGCAGCTCAGGGAGCTCCTACGAGCAGTACTTC
TRBD1	NA	TRBJ2-3	15	TRBV15	CATSRTKQGTDTQYF	TGTGCCACCAGCAGAACTAAACAGGGGACCGATACGCAGTATTTT
NA	NA	TRBJ1-1	17	TRBV4-1	CASSQAILDRANTEAFF	TGCGCCAGCAGCCAAGCAATTCTCGACAGAGCGAACACTGAAGCTTTCTTT
NA	NA	TRBJ2-6	16	TRBV5-1	CASSLESGSGANVLTF	TGCGCCAGCAGCTTGGAATCAGGTTCTGGGGCCAACGTCCTGACTTTC
TRBD2	NA	TRBJ2-3	15	TRBV9	CASSEAGGRTDTQYF	TGTGCCAGCAGCGAAGCGGGAGGGCGAACAGATACGCAGTATTTT
TRBD2	NA	TRBJ2-5	16	TRBV2	CASSEPSGRAGETQYF	TGTGCCAGCAGTGAACCCAGCGGGAGGGCCGGTGAGACCCAGTACTTC
TRBD2	NA	TRBJ2-7	14	TRBV10-1	CASSTGTSDSEQYF	TGCGCCAGCAGTACCGGGACTAGCGATTCCGAGCAGTACTTC
NA	NA	TRBJ1-1	13	TRBV15	CATRFLANTEAFF	TGTGCCACCAGGTTTCTCGCGAACACTGAAGCTTTCTTT
NA	NA	TRBJ2-6	15	TRBV9	CASSVGGAGANVLTF	TGTGCCAGCAGCGTGGGGGGCGCTGGGGCCAACGTCCTGACTTTC
NA	once	TRBJ2-1	14	TRBV10-3	CATTDLGIYNEQFF	TGTGCCACTACGGATTTGGGGATCTACAATGAGCAGTTCTTC
NA	NA	TRBJ2-1	15	TRBV5-4	CASSLDRPTYNEQFF	TGTGCCAGCAGCTTGGACCGGCCGACCTACAATGAGCAGTTCTTC
NA	NA	TRBJ1-5	14	TRBV6-1	CASRGRISNQPQHF	TGTGCCAGCAGGGGGCGCATCAGCAATCAGCCCCAGCATTTT
NA	once	TRBJ1-1	17	TRBV28	CASSLVGKAQLNTEAFF	TGTGCCAGCAGTTTGGTGGGGAAGGCCCAGCTGAACACTGAAGCTTTCTTT
NA	NA	TRBJ1-5	16	TRBV6-1	CASSEGPGLGNQPQHF	TGTGCCAGCAGTGAAGGTCCGGGATTGGGCAATCAGCCCCAGCATTTT